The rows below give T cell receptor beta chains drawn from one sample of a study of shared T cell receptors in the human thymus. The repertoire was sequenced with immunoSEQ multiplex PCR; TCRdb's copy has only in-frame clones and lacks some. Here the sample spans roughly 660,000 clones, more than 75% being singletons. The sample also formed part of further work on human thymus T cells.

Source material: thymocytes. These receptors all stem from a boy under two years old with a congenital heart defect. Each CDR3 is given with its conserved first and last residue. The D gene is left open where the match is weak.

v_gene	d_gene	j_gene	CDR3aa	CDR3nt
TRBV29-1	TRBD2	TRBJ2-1	CSVTRAGDNEQFF	TGCAGCGTGACCAGAGCGGGAGACAATGAGCAGTTCTTC
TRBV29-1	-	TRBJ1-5	CSGGGSGQPQHF	TGCAGCGGGGGGGGGTCCGGCCAGCCCCAGCATTTT
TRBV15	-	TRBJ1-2	CATSRDIQGPLNYGYTF	TGTGCCACCAGCAGAGACATACAGGGTCCGTTAAACTATGGCTACACCTTC
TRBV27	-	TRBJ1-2	CASSPPAGGGYTF	TGTGCCAGCAGCCCCCCGGCCGGCGGTGGCTACACCTTC
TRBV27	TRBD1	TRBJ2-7	CASSPGQGAGAYEQYF	TGTGCCAGCAGCCCCGGACAGGGGGCGGGTGCCTACGAGCAGTACTTC
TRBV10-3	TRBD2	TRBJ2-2	CAITERGVDTGELFF	TGTGCCATCACCGAACGGGGGGTAGACACCGGGGAGCTGTTTTTT
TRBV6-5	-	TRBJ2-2	CASSLGQPNTGELFF	TGTGCCAGCAGTTTGGGGCAGCCGAACACCGGGGAGCTGTTTTTT
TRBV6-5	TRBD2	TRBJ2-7	CASTPGLAATYEQYF	TGTGCCAGCACTCCCGGTCTAGCGGCCACTTACGAGCAGTACTTC
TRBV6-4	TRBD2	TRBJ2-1	CASSDLFRTSGRAREQFF	TGTGCCAGCAGTGATCTCTTTCGGACTAGCGGGAGGGCCCGAGAGCAGTTCTTC
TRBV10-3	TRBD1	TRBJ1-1	CAFKGYRDRAGLGTEAFF	TGTGCCTTCAAGGGTTACCGGGACAGGGCAGGGTTAGGGACTGAAGCTTTCTTT